A selection of T cell receptor beta chains follows, all from one sample in a study of cytomegalovirus exposure and HLA in healthy donors. Libraries were prepared by immunoSEQ multiplex PCR; TCRdb keeps only in-frame clonotypes and omits some of them. This table has about 120,000 clones, roughly 83% appearing once. What was sequenced was PBMCs. These receptors originate from a man aged 25-45 years in good health and CMV-seropositive. The CDR3 runs from the conserved cysteine through the conserved F or W. D genes are given only for firm matches. Expanded clones are given a class, and other clones once, few, many or no size at all.

abundance	j_gene	len	v_gene	d_gene	CDR3nt	CDR3aa
.	TRBJ1-2	14	TRBV2	TRBD1	TGTGCCAGCAGGACAGACAGGGTAGGCTATGGCTACACCTTC	CASRTDRVGYGYTF
.	TRBJ2-7	14	TRBV5-1	TRBD2	TGCGCCAGCAGCGGTAGCGGGAGTGTCTACGAGCAGTACTTC	CASSGSGSVYEQYF
.	TRBJ2-3	14	TRBV28	TRBD2	TGTGCCAGCAGTTTACTAGCGGGAGCGGATACGCAGTATTTT	CASSLLAGADTQYF
.	TRBJ2-1	15	TRBV6-4	TRBD2	TGTGCCAGCAGTGACTCGGCTAGCGGGAAGGATGAGCAGTTCTTC	CASSDSASGKDEQFF
.	TRBJ2-1	16	TRBV2	.	TGTGCCAGTTACCAGGAGGTGATCGGTTCCTACAATGAGCAGTTCTTC	CASYQEVIGSYNEQFF
.	TRBJ1-1	13	TRBV7-2	TRBD1	TGTGCCAGCAGCTTTGACAGGGACACTGAAGCTTTCTTT	CASSFDRDTEAFF
.	TRBJ2-7	13	TRBV5-1	TRBD1	TGCGCCAGCGGACAGGCGCCCCACTACGAGCAGTACTTC	CASGQAPHYEQYF
few	TRBJ1-5	16	TRBV6-1	.	TGTGCCAGCAGTGCAACACAAAAAAACAGAAATCAGCCCCAGCATTTT	CASSATQKNRNQPQHF
.	TRBJ2-2	15	TRBV7-6	.	TGTGCCAGCAGCTTAGCCACAGGGTACACCGGGGAGCTGTTTTTT	CASSLATGYTGELFF
.	TRBJ2-7	15	TRBV5-4	TRBD1	TGTGCCAGCAGCCCACAGGGGTCTTCCTCCTACGAGCAGTACTTC	CASSPQGSSSYEQYF
.	TRBJ1-3	19	TRBV13	.	TGTGCCAGCAGCCCCTACGGGGTTGGGCTTCCATCCTCTGGAAACACCATATATTTT	CASSPYGVGLPSSGNTIYF
.	TRBJ1-1	13	TRBV2	TRBD1	TGTGCCATTCACCCGACAGGGGTGGATGAAGCTTTCTTT	CAIHPTGVDEAFF
.	TRBJ2-7	14	TRBV13	.	TGTGCCAGCAGCGCCCTACTAGGCTCCTACGAGCAGTACTTC	CASSALLGSYEQYF
.	TRBJ2-3	14	TRBV30	.	TGTGCCGGACGACGGGACTTCCGCACAGATACGCAGTATTTT	CAGRRDFRTDTQYF
.	TRBJ2-7	14	TRBV10-3	TRBD2	TGTGCCATCAGTGGGGCTAGCGGAAACTACGAGCAGTACTTC	CAISGASGNYEQYF
few	TRBJ1-3	13	TRBV10-3	TRBD1	TGTGCCATCAGAGGACAGGAGGGAAACACCATATATTTT	CAIRGQEGNTIYF
.	TRBJ1-2	13	TRBV7-9	.	TGTGCCAGCAGCTCCTACAGGGTCAAGGGCTACACCTTC	CASSSYRVKGYTF
.	TRBJ2-2	17	TRBV5-4	TRBD2	TGTGCCAGCAGCCCCCAAGCGGGGGGGGAGAACACCGGGGAGCTGTTTTTT	CASSPQAGGENTGELFF
.	TRBJ2-3	15	TRBV6-5	TRBD2	TGTGCCAGCAGCCGAACTAGCGGGGGTCAAGATACGCAGTATTTT	CASSRTSGGQDTQYF
.	TRBJ2-7	13	TRBV27	TRBD1	TGTGCCAGCAGCCGGACAGGGACCTACGAGCAGTACTTC	CASSRTGTYEQYF
.	TRBJ2-7	17	TRBV21-1	.	TGTGCCAGCAGCAAAGTCCCAGGGGCGGGTAGCACCTACGAGCAGTACTTC	CASSKVPGAGSTYEQYF
.	TRBJ2-5	16	TRBV4-3	TRBD2	TGCGCCAGCAGCTCCCGACTAGCGGGGTTCTTTGAGACCCAGTACTTC	CASSSRLAGFFETQYF
once	TRBJ1-2	15	TRBV4-3	.	TGCGCCAGCAGCCCTTTCCTGGACAGCCTCTATGGCTACACCTTC	CASSPFLDSLYGYTF
.	TRBJ2-5	12	TRBV29-1	TRBD2	TGCAGCGCTTCGGGGGGAACGGAGACCCAGTACTTC	CSASGGTETQYF
.	TRBJ2-7	13	TRBV7-8	TRBD2	TGTGCCAGCAGCTTGCTAGCGGGCTACGAGCAGTACTTC	CASSLLAGYEQYF
.	TRBJ1-1	19	TRBV2	.	TGTGCCAGACAGGGACCGGAAAAACTAATGGGGAGAATGAACACTGAAGCTTTCTTT	CARQGPEKLMGRMNTEAFF
.	TRBJ2-5	15	TRBV29-1	TRBD1	TGCAGCGTTTTAGGGGGACAGGGGGGATTAGAGACCCAGTACTTC	CSVLGGQGGLETQYF
.	TRBJ2-5	14	TRBV7-2	TRBD2	TGTGCCAGCAGCTCGGGACTAGCGTCAGAGACCCAGTACTTC	CASSSGLASETQYF
.	TRBJ1-3	15	TRBV5-1	.	TGCGCCAGCAGCTTGGCCCCCGGTCATGGAAACACCATATATTTT	CASSLAPGHGNTIYF
.	TRBJ1-1	14	TRBV5-1	.	TGCGCCAGCAGCATCACAGGGAGGAACACTGAAGCTTTCTTT	CASSITGRNTEAFF
.	TRBJ2-5	14	TRBV18	.	TGTGCCAGCTCACCCGTAGGGGGCCAAGAGACCCAGTACTTC	CASSPVGGQETQYF
.	TRBJ2-3	17	TRBV28	TRBD2	TGTGCCAGCAGCGTGTCCCCTAGCGGGCCGAACACAGATACGCAGTATTTT	CASSVSPSGPNTDTQYF
.	TRBJ2-3	15	TRBV28	TRBD2	TGTGCCAGCATCCCGAGCGGGAGGCCGACAGATACGCAGTATTTT	CASIPSGRPTDTQYF
.	TRBJ1-4	15	TRBV7-6	.	TGTGCCAGCAGCTTATTGCGGGGGATGGGTGAAAAACTGTTTTTT	CASSLLRGMGEKLFF
.	TRBJ1-4	15	TRBV6-6	.	TGTGCCAGCAAAGGCAGGGGTGCAACTAATGAAAAACTGTTTTTT	CASKGRGATNEKLFF
.	TRBJ2-7	13	TRBV10-3	.	TGTGCCATCAGTGCGGGGGTTCGCGACGAGCAGTACTTC	CAISAGVRDEQYF
once	TRBJ1-2	15	TRBV7-3	TRBD1	TGTGCCAGCAGCTTGTTCGGGACAGAGAACTATGGCTACACCTTC	CASSLFGTENYGYTF
.	TRBJ2-1	13	TRBV27	.	TGTGCCAGCAGTGAGACTCGCTACAATGAGCAGTTCTTC	CASSETRYNEQFF
.	TRBJ1-4	14	TRBV5-1	.	TGCGCCAGCAGCTTGAGGGAGTATAATGAAAAACTGTTTTTT	CASSLREYNEKLFF
few	TRBJ2-7	15	TRBV28	TRBD1	TGTGCCAGCAGTACCGCCGGGACAGGGTTTTACGAGCAGTACTTC	CASSTAGTGFYEQYF
.	TRBJ1-2	13	TRBV4-2	.	TGTGCCAGCAGCCAAGATCTTCTCTATGGCTACACCTTC	CASSQDLLYGYTF
few	TRBJ1-2	13	TRBV19	TRBD1	TGTGCCAGTAGTATTGGGACAGTTCCAAGGTACACCTTC	CASSIGTVPRYTF